This entry is about one T cell receptor (beta chain). Data came from immunoSEQ multiplex PCR; TCRdb stores just in-frame clones and leaves some out. This table has about 140,000 clones, roughly four fifths appearing once. Membership in each cohort depended on participant-reported clinical history. This specimen comes from a study of blood T cell repertoires in COVID-19. About the research overall: The United States, Italy and Spain provided the acute and convalescent COVID-19 samples. From T cells, B-cell-depleted T cells, or PBMCs came the material, which was cDNA or gDNA.

CDR3 length: 13 residues. The germline CDR1 and CDR2 sequences are LNHNV and YYDKDF (reference sequence). Trimming took off 3 bases at V and 4 bases at J, with 9 bases between the two ends. V gene TRBV15 combines with J gene TRBJ2-5; D is possibly TRBD2 (5 bases). This clonotype was sampled from a woman aged 45-65 years with acute COVID-19. Source material: PBMCs or T cells enriched from blood (not recorded which). The CDR3 region is CATSRGSGETQYF. The CDR3 coding sequence is TGTGCCACCAGCAGGGGGAGTGGAGAGACCCAGTACTTC.